These 8 T cell receptor beta chains came from one sample sequenced in a study of blood T cell repertoires in COVID-19. The protocol was immunoSEQ multiplex PCR, while the TCRdb copy is restricted to in-frame clones and leaves out a portion. The sample lists approximately 250,000 clones, 80% to 90% occurring once. The sequencing input was PBMCs or T cells enriched from blood (not recorded which). Receptors originate from a woman in her forties who had been exposed to COVID-19.

The gene calls are TRBV6-1 and TRBJ1-1; 7 positions match TRBD1. The germline V gene has CDR1 MNHNS and CDR2 SASEGT. V gave up 1 base and J gave up 5 bases; unmatched junction bases: 4. The CDR3 extends over 14 amino acids. CDR3 DNA: TGTGCCAGCAGTGAAGAAGGGGGCTTAACTGAAGCTTTCTTT. Its translation is CASSEEGGLTEAFF.

The chain is built from TRBV19 and TRBJ1-5; no definite D call. V lost 6 bases and J lost 1, with 4 bases in between. Germline V lookup: CDR1 LNHDA, CDR2 SQIVND (reference sequence). The CDR3 covers 12 residues. DNA for the CDR3: TGTGCCAGTAGACAGAGCAATCAGCCCCAGCATTTT. Its protein is CASRQSNQPQHF.

This clone has a handful of counts. The rearrangement uses TRBV29-1 and TRBJ1-1; 9 nucleotides agree with TRBD1. The junction had 3 bases not matched to a gene; V was cut back by 3 bases and J by 7 bases. The length of the CDR3 is 12 residues. Germline lookup yields CDR1 SQVTM and CDR2 ANQGSEA. CDR3 in DNA: TGCAGCGTTGAGACAGGGGGGTATGAAGCTTTCTTT. Its translation is CSVETGGYEAFF.

The count of this clone is one. This sequence joins TRBV7-2 and TRBJ2-2; D perhaps matches TRBD2 (5 bases). V dropped 5 bases and J dropped 5 bases, with 18 bases sitting between them. CDR1 and CDR2 (germline): SGHTA, FQGNSA. There are 16 residues in the CDR3. For the CDR3, the DNA is TGTGCCAGCAGCCGGAGGACCGGGCGAGGAACCGGGGAGCTGTTTTTT. Its translation: CASSRRTGRGTGELFF.

The V call is TRBV24-1, the J call TRBJ2-5; 7 nucleotides line up with TRBD1. V trimming: 5 bases; J trimming: 2 bases; junction bases outside the gene matches: 10. Germline V CDR1 and CDR2: KGHDR, SFDVKD. The CDR3 contains 16 residues. CDR3 DNA sequence: TGTGCCACCAGTGCCGAGGCGGCAGGGGGACAAGAGACCCAGTACTTC. Translation gives CATSAEAAGGQETQYF.

J is TRBJ2-7 and V is TRBV4-3; 10 positions agree with TRBD2. This CDR3 comprises 19 residues. The J segment lost 2 bases and the V segment lost 3 bases, leaving 16 bases of the junction unmatched. In germline, CDR1 is LGHNA, CDR2 YSLEER. The CDR3 sequence: CASSQSQLVLAGGTYEQYF. The CDR3 DNA follows: TGCGCCAGCAGCCAGAGCCAACTGGTCTTAGCGGGGGGTACCTACGAGCAGTACTTC.

The chain couples TRBV9 to TRBJ2-1; 10 bases agree with TRBD1. Germline assignment: CDR1 SGDLS and CDR2 YYNGEE. This CDR3 has 15 amino acids. V trimming: 0 bases; J trimming: 4 bases; junction bases outside the gene matches: 1. This chain's CDR3 is CASSVGQGAYNEQFF. The DNA for the CDR3 is TGTGCCAGCAGCGTAGGACAGGGGGCGTACAATGAGCAGTTCTTC.

V and J are TRBV27 and TRBJ2-7; D unclear. Trimming left V 7 bases short and J 4 bases short, with 17 bases between. This CDR3 region has 14 residues. Germline CDR1 and CDR2: MNHEY and SMNVEV (reference sequence). The DNA of the CDR3 is TGTGCCAGCACACCGACGGGTTCTCGGTACGAGCAGTACTTC. It translates to CASTPTGSRYEQYF.